This is a list of T cell receptor beta chains from one sample in a study of vaccination and CD4 T cells after COVID-19. TCRdb processed the PCR reads anew with MiXCR; each CDR3 protein has one entry. In the table there are over 20,000 distinct CDR3 sequences, roughly 64% of which are singletons. The sequences come from CD4+ T cells from blood, collected before SARS-CoV-2 vaccination. The receptors here all came from a human donor who had recovered from COVID-19. CDR3s include the opening cysteine and the closing phenylalanine or tryptophan. D genes are given only for firm matches. The size field is filled for only some rows; it gives once, few, many or a size class.

J,D,size,V,CDR3,DNA
TRBJ1-5,NA,NA,TRBV6-5,CASSYSQGGQPQHF,TGTGCCAGCAGTTACTCCCAAGGGGGTCAGCCCCAGCATTTT
TRBJ1-5,NA,NA,TRBV5-8,CASSLLQQGWGQPQHF,TGTGCCAGCAGCTTACTACAACAGGGTTGGGGTCAGCCCCAGCATTTT
TRBJ2-4,TRBD1,NA,TRBV19,CASRRQGGRNIQYF,TGTGCCAGTAGGAGACAGGGGGGGAGAAACATTCAGTACTTC
TRBJ1-5,NA,NA,TRBV4-1,CASSQGRRGGNQPQHF,TGCGCCAGCAGCCAAGGGCGGCGGGGGGGCAATCAGCCCCAGCATTTT
TRBJ1-1,TRBD1,NA,TRBV6-2/TRBV6-3,CASKTGNMNTEAFF,TGTGCCAGCAAGACAGGGAACATGAACACTGAAGCTTTCTTT
TRBJ2-5,NA,NA,TRBV7-2,CASSILGRLETQYF,TGTGCCAGCAGCATTCTCGGCAGGCTCGAGACCCAGTACTTC
TRBJ1-1,TRBD1,NA,TRBV20-1,CSARDHRGLTEAFF,TGCAGTGCTAGAGATCACAGGGGGCTGACTGAAGCTTTCTTT
TRBJ1-2,TRBD1,NA,TRBV7-9,CASSLYGDSGYTF,TGTGCCAGCAGCTTATATGGGGACAGTGGCTACACCTTC
TRBJ2-1,TRBD2,once,TRBV29-1,CSGTGGTLSYNEQFF,TGCAGCGGGACCGGGGGGACTCTGTCATACAATGAGCAGTTCTTC
TRBJ1-2,NA,NA,TRBV20-1,CSARPPLQWHGYTF,TGCAGTGCTAGACCCCCCCTCCAATGGCATGGCTACACCTTC
TRBJ2-6,NA,few,TRBV27,CASSASPGANVLTF,TGTGCCAGCAGTGCCTCCCCTGGGGCCAACGTCCTGACTTTC
TRBJ1-2,NA,few,TRBV6-4,CASRITNYGYTF,TGTGCCAGCAGAATCACTAACTATGGCTACACCTTC
TRBJ1-2,NA,NA,TRBV15,CATSRDTFAGRYGYTF,TGTGCCACCAGCAGAGATACCTTCGCAGGGCGCTATGGCTACACCTTC
TRBJ2-5,TRBD2,NA,TRBV11-3,CASSLPRWVGAGVPETQYF,TGTGCCAGCAGCTTACCCCGATGGGTAGGAGCGGGAGTCCCAGAGACCCAGTACTTC
TRBJ1-2,NA,few,TRBV20-1,CSAETGLYGYTF,TGCAGTGCAGAAACAGGGCTCTATGGCTACACCTTC
TRBJ1-1,NA,NA,TRBV4-2,CASRPGHGEAFF,TGTGCCAGCAGACCCGGTCACGGTGAAGCTTTCTTT
TRBJ2-7,NA,NA,TRBV20-1,CSARPITDNYEQYF,TGCAGTGCTAGACCTATTACAGACAACTACGAGCAGTACTTC
TRBJ2-1,NA,NA,TRBV20-1,CSAAGYWNEQFF,TGCAGTGCCGCGGGCTACTGGAATGAGCAGTTCTTC
TRBJ1-5,NA,once,TRBV18,CASSRTGERQPQHF,TGTGCCAGCTCACGGACGGGGGAGAGGCAGCCCCAGCACTTT
TRBJ2-2,NA,few,TRBV10-3,CAISGTRATGELFF,TGTGCCATCTCTGGCACTCGGGCGACCGGGGAGCTGTTTTTT
TRBJ2-2,TRBD2,NA,TRBV20-1,CSASRSARGGRGELFF,TGCAGTGCTAGTAGGTCTGCGCGGGGGGGACGCGGGGAGCTGTTTTTT
TRBJ1-2,NA,NA,TRBV6-1,CASSQKQGSRYGYTF,TGTGCCAGCAGTCAGAAACAGGGTTCTCGCTATGGCTACACCTTC
TRBJ1-5,NA,few,TRBV2,CASSEGVRQPQHF,TGTGCCAGCAGTGAAGGGGTTCGGCAGCCCCAGCATTTT
TRBJ1-2,NA,NA,TRBV9,CASSPHREGYTF,TGTGCCAGCAGCCCACACAGGGAGGGCTACACCTTC
TRBJ1-6,NA,NA,TRBV7-3,CASGYNSPLHF,TGTGCCAGCGGATATAATTCACCCCTCCACTTT
TRBJ2-7,TRBD1,NA,TRBV20-1,CSAMTGGGYEQYF,TGCAGTGCTATGACAGGGGGCGGCTACGAGCAGTACTTC
TRBJ2-7,NA,NA,TRBV20-1,CSAPGRDLSF,TGCAGTGCACCTGGAAGGGACCTTAGTTTC
TRBJ2-2,NA,NA,TRBV6-5,CASSYSLSGNTGELFF,TGTGCCAGCAGTTACTCGTTGTCGGGAAACACCGGGGAGCTGTTTTTT
TRBJ2-5,NA,few,TRBV20-1,CSAIPGRGETQYF,TGCAGTGCTATCCCAGGGAGGGGGGAGACCCAGTACTTC
TRBJ1-5,TRBD1,NA,TRBV19,CASSIAPGQLSNQPQHF,TGTGCCAGTAGTATAGCCCCGGGACAGCTTAGCAATCAGCCCCAGCATTTT
TRBJ1-5,NA,few,TRBV15,CATSRSIGPFSNQPQHF,TGTGCCACCAGCAGAAGCATCGGACCCTTTAGCAATCAGCCCCAGCATTTT
TRBJ1-2,NA,few,TRBV28,CASSLTDNYGYTF,TGTGCCAGCAGTTTGACGGATAACTATGGCTACACCTTC
TRBJ2-2,NA,few,TRBV30,CAWITRGRSGELFF,TGTGCCTGGATTACGAGGGGGAGGTCCGGGGAGCTGTTTTTT
TRBJ1-1,NA,NA,TRBV28,CASSLNSYTEAFF,TGTGCCAGCAGTTTGAACAGCTACACTGAAGCTTTCTTT
TRBJ1-5,NA,NA,TRBV7-2,CASSLMRGSNQPQHF,TGTGCCAGCAGCTTAATGCGGGGTAGCAATCAGCCCCAGCATTTT
TRBJ2-5,NA,NA,TRBV20-1,CSARRPKETQYF,TGCAGTGCTAGAAGACCGAAAGAGACCCAGTACTTC
TRBJ2-7,TRBD2,once,TRBV11-3,CASSPEGRAGVDEQYF,TGTGCCAGCAGCCCCGAAGGGCGAGCGGGAGTTGACGAGCAGTACTTC
TRBJ1-1,NA,NA,TRBV6-1,CASSLDAFRGEAFF,TGTGCCAGCAGTCTCGACGCCTTCAGGGGTGAAGCTTTCTTT
TRBJ2-7,TRBD1,NA,TRBV10-3,CAISGTRDSPYEQYF,TGTGCCATCAGTGGAACCCGGGACAGCCCCTACGAGCAGTACTTC
TRBJ2-7,TRBD2,NA,TRBV20-1,CSAPSSGSEYEQYF,TGCAGTGCCCCGAGTAGCGGGAGTGAATACGAGCAGTACTTC
TRBJ2-1,TRBD2,NA,TRBV29-1,CSARLATYNEQFF,TGCAGCGCGAGACTAGCGACCTACAATGAGCAGTTCTTC
TRBJ1-1,NA,once,TRBV7-3,CASSLSIYTEAFF,TGTGCCAGCAGCTTATCGATATACACTGAAGCTTTCTTT
TRBJ2-1,TRBD2,NA,TRBV29-1,CSVPSGRARGEQFF,TGCAGCGTCCCTAGCGGGAGGGCCCGGGGTGAGCAGTTCTTC
TRBJ1-1,TRBD1,NA,TRBV7-9,CASSTSPGTGKTEAFF,TGTGCCAGCAGCACGTCCCCCGGGACAGGGAAAACTGAAGCTTTCTTT
TRBJ2-1,TRBD2,NA,TRBV29-1,CSARLADSYNEQFF,TGCAGCGCCCGACTAGCGGATTCCTACAATGAGCAGTTCTTC
TRBJ2-1,TRBD2,NA,TRBV20-1,CSASNLLANEQFF,TGCAGTGCTAGTAACTTACTAGCGAATGAGCAGTTCTTC
TRBJ2-7,TRBD1,NA,TRBV5-1,CASSGGQGRTYEQYF,TGCGCCAGCAGCGGCGGACAGGGACGCACCTACGAGCAGTACTTC
TRBJ1-1,NA,few,TRBV27,CASSSSAGFEAFF,TGTGCCAGCAGTTCTAGTGCTGGGTTTGAAGCTTTCTTT
TRBJ1-5,NA,few,TRBV23-1,CASSPLGDGNQPQHF,TGCGCCAGCAGTCCCCTAGGGGATGGCAATCAGCCCCAGCATTTT